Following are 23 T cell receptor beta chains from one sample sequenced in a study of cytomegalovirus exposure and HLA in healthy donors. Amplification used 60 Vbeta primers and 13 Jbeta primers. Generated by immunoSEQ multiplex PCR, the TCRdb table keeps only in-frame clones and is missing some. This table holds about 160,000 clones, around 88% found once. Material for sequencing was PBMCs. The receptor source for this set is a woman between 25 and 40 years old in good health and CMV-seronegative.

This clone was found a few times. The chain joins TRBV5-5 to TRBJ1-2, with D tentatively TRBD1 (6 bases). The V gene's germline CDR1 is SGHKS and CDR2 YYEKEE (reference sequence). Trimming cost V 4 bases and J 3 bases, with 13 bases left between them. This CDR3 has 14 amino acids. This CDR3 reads CASSSEQGHYGYTF. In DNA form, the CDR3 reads TGTGCCAGCAGCAGTGAACAGGGCCACTATGGCTACACCTTC.

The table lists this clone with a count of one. The CDR3 region is CASSSQGGETQYF. The DNA for the CDR3 is TGTGCCAGTAGTTCACAGGGTGGGGAGACCCAGTACTTC. J is TRBJ2-5 and V is TRBV19; D is perhaps TRBD1 (6 bases). This CDR3 region has 13 residues. Trimming stripped 5 bases from V and 5 bases from J, with 12 bases between. Germline V CDR1 and CDR2: LNHDA, SQIVND (reference sequence).

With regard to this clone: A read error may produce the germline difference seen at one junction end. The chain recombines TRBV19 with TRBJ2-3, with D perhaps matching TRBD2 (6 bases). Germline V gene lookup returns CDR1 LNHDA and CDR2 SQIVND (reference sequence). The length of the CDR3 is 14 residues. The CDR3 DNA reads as TGTGCCAGTAGTAGGGGACCGGGAGCAGATGCGCAGTATTTT. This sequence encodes CASSRGPGADAQYF.

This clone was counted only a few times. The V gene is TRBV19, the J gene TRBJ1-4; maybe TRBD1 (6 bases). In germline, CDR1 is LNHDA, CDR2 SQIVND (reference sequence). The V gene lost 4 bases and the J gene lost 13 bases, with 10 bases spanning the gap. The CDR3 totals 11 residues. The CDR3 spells CASSRTETLFF. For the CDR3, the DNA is TGTGCCAGTAGTAGGACAGAGACACTGTTTTTT.

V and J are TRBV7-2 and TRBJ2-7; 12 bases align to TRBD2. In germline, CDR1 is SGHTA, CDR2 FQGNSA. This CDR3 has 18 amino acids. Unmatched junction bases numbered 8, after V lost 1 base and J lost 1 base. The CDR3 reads CASSLGTSGVRASYEQYF. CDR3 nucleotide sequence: TGTGCCAGCAGCTTAGGGACTAGCGGGGTTCGTGCGTCCTACGAGCAGTACTTC.

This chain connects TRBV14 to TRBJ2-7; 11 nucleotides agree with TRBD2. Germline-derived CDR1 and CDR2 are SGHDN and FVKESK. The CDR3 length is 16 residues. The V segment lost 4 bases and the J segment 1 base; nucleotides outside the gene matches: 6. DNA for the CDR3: TGTGCCAGCAGCCCTACCACTAGCGGGGGTTCCTACGAGCAGTACTTC. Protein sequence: CASSPTTSGGSYEQYF.

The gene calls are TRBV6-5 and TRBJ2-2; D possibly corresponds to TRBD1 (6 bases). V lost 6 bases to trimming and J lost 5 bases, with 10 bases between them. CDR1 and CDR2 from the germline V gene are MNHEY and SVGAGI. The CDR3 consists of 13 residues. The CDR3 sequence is CASRGAITGELFF. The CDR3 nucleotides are TGTGCCAGCAGGGGGGCCATAACCGGGGAGCTGTTTTTT.

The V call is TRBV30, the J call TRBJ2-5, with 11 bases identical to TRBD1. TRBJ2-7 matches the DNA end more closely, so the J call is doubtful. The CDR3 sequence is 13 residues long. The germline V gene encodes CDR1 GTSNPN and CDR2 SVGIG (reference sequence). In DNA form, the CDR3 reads TGTGCCCGGCGGGGGACAGGGGGTTACGAGCAGTACTTC. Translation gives CARRGTGGYEQYF.

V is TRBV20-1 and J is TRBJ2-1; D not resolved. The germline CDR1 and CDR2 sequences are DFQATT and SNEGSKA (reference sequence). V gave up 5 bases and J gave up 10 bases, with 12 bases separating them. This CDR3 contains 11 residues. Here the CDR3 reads CSARLRSEQFF. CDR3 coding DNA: TGCAGTGCTCGGCTAAGGAGCGAGCAGTTCTTC.

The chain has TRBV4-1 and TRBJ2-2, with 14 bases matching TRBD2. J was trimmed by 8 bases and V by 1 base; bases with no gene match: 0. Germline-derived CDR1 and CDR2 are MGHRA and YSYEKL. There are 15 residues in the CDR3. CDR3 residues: CASSQGTSGRGELFF. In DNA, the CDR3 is TGCGCCAGCAGCCAAGGGACTAGCGGGAGGGGGGAGCTGTTTTTT.

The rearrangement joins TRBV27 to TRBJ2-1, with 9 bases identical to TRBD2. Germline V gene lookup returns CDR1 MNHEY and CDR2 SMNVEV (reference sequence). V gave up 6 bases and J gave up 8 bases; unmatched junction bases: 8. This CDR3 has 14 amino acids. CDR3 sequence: CASRLAGLPDEQFF. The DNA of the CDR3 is TGTGCCAGCAGACTAGCGGGCTTACCGGATGAGCAGTTCTTC.

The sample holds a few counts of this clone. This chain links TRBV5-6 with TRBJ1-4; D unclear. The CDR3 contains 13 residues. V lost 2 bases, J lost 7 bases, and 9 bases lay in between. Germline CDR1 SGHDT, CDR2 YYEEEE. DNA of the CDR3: TGTGCCAGCAGCTTTGAAGGCGGTGAAAAACTGTTTTTT. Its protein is CASSFEGGEKLFF.

The CDR3 bases are TGTGCCAGCAGTTCCAGGGACAGCCCTAACTATGGCTACACCTTC. Its translation is CASSSRDSPNYGYTF. The V and J genes are TRBV27 and TRBJ1-2, with TRBD1 matching 7 bases. The CDR3 is made up of 15 amino acids. Looked up from germline, CDR1 is MNHEY and CDR2 is SMNVEV (reference sequence). Germline trimming cut 4 bases from V and 0 bases from J; bases unmatched to any gene: 5.

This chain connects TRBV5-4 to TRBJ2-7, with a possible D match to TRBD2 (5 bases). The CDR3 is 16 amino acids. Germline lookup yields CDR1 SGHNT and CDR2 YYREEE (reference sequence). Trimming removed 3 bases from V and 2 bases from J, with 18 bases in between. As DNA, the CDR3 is TGTGCCAGCAGCTCGACCCCTACTAGTGCCGCCTACGAGCAGTACTTC. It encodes CASSSTPTSAAYEQYF.

The CDR3 loop is CASSLIPRVSDYTF. The CDR3 DNA is TGTGCCAGCTCACTCATTCCACGGGTGTCGGACTACACCTTC. This rearrangement joins TRBV18 to TRBJ1-2, with unresolved D. The CDR3 loop spans 14 amino acids. Germline lookup yields CDR1 KGHSH and CDR2 LQKENI. V was trimmed by 4 bases and J by 10 bases, leaving 19 bases between them.

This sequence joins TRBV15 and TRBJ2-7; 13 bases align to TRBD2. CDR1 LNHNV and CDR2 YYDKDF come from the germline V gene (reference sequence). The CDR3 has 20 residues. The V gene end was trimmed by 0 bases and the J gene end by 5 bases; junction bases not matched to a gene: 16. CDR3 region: CATSRDWGLAGPDPEDEQYF. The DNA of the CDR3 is TGTGCCACCAGCAGAGATTGGGGACTAGCGGGACCGGACCCCGAGGACGAGCAGTACTTC.

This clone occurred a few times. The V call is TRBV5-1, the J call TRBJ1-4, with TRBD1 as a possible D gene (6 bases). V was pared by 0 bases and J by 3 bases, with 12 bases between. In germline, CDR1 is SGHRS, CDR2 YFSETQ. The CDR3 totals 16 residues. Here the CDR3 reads CASSLGQGIANEKLFF. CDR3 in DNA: TGCGCCAGCAGCTTGGGCCAGGGGATAGCTAATGAAAAACTGTTTTTT.

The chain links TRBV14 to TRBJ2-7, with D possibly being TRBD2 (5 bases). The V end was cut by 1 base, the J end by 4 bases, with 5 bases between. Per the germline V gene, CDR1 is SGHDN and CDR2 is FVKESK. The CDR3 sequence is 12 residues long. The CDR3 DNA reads TGTGCCAGCAGCCAAGGGAGGTACGAGCAGTACTTC. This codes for CASSQGRYEQYF. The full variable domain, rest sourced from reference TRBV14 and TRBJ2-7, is EAGVTQFPSHSVIEKGQTVTLRCDPISGHDNLYWYRRVMGKEIKFLLHFVKESKQDESGMPNNRFLAERTGGTYSTLKVQPAELEDSGVYFCASSQGRYEQYFGPGTRLTVT.

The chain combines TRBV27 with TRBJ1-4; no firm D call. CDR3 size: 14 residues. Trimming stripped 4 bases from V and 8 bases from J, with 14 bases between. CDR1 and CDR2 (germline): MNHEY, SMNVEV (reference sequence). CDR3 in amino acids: CASSYGLPGEKLFF. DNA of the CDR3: TGTGCCAGCAGTTACGGACTTCCTGGGGAAAAACTGTTTTTT.

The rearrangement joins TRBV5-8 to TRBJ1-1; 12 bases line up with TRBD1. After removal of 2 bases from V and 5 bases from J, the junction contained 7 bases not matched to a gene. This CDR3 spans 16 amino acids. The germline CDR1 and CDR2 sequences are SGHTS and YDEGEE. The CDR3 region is CASSFHPGQGATEAFF. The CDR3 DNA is TGTGCCAGCAGCTTCCACCCGGGACAGGGGGCTACTGAAGCTTTCTTT. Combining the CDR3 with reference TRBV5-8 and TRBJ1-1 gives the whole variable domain EAGVTQSPTHLIKTRGQQATLRCSPISGHTSVYWYQQALGLGLQFLLWYDEGEERNRGNFPPRFSGRQFPNYSSELNVNALELEDSALYLCASSFHPGQGATEAFFGQGTRLTVV.

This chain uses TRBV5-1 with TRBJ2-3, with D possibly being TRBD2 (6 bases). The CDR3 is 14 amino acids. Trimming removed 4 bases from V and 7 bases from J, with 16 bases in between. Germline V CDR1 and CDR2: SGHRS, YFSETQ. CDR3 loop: CASSPWDSQYTQYF. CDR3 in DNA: TGCGCCAGCAGCCCATGGGACTCCCAATATACGCAGTATTTT. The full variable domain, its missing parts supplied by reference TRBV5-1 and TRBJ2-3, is KAGVTQTPRYLIKTRGQQVTLSCSPISGHRSVSWYQQTPGQGLQFLFEYFSETQRNKGNFPGRFSGRQFSNSRSEMNVSTLELGDSALYLCASSPWDSQYTQYFGPGTRLTVL.

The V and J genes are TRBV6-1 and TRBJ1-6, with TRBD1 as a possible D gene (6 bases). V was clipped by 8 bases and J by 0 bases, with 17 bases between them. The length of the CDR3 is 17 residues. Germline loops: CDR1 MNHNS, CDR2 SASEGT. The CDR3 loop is CASGGGPVSSYNSPLHF. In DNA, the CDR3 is TGTGCCAGCGGTGGGGGCCCGGTTAGCTCCTATAATTCACCCCTCCACTTT.

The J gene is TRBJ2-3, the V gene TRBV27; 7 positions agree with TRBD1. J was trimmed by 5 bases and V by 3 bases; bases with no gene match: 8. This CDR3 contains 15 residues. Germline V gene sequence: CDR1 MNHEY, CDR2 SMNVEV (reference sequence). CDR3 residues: CASSLRGLRGDTQYF. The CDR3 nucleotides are TGTGCCAGCAGTTTGAGGGGGCTCAGGGGAGATACGCAGTATTTT.